A single sample is the source of the 25 T cell receptor beta chains below, sequenced in a study of cytomegalovirus exposure and HLA in healthy donors. PCR was performed using 60 Vbeta and 13 Jbeta primers. TCRdb's copy holds only in-frame clones and misses some; the assay was immunoSEQ multiplex PCR. Here the sample spans roughly 180,000 clones, about 10% being singletons. Source material: PBMCs. Receptors were obtained from a woman in her twenties or thirties in good health and CMV-seropositive.

This clone has only a few counts. The J gene is TRBJ2-3, the V gene TRBV5-1; D not resolved. Germline CDR1 SGHRS, CDR2 YFSETQ. CDR3 length: 13 residues. V dropped 4 bases and J dropped 4 bases, with 10 bases sitting between them. The CDR3 here is CASSPPSADTQYF. CDR3 nucleotide sequence: TGCGCCAGCAGCCCCCCGTCGGCAGATACGCAGTATTTT.

This clone was seen a handful of times. This sequence joins TRBV2 and TRBJ1-2; 7 bases are shared with TRBD1. CDR1 SNHLY and CDR2 FYNNEI come from the germline V gene. The CDR3 has 13 amino acids. J lost 8 bases, V lost 5 bases, and 8 bases had no gene match. The CDR3 here is CASSPDRVRGYTF. CDR3 in DNA: TGTGCCAGCAGTCCCGACAGGGTACGCGGCTACACCTTC.

This clone showed up just a few times. This rearrangement joins TRBV23-1 to TRBJ2-7, with TRBD2 matching 9 bases. TRBV23-1 is noted as an ORF with a role that remains uncertain. After removal of 0 bases from V and 5 bases from J, the junction contained 8 bases not matched to a gene. This CDR3 has 16 residues. The CDR3 region has the DNA TGCGCCAGCAGTCAATCTTTGCGGGAGGGGTCCCACGAGCAGTACTTC. Residues: CASSQSLREGSHEQYF.

This clone occurred a few times. This rearrangement joins TRBV5-1 to TRBJ2-3; TRBD1 aligns across 9 bases. The CDR3 is made up of 17 amino acids. Per the germline V gene, CDR1 is SGHRS and CDR2 is YFSETQ. With V trimmed by 4 bases and J by 2 bases, 11 bases remained unmatched. In nucleotides, the CDR3 is TGCGCCAGCAGCGGGAGTCCCGGGACAGGGACCACAGATACGCAGTATTTT. Translation gives CASSGSPGTGTTDTQYF.

This rearrangement joins TRBV6-1 to TRBJ2-5; 9 bases are shared with TRBD2. CDR3 length: 15 amino acids. The germline V gene has CDR1 MNHNS and CDR2 SASEGT. Trimming took 4 bases from V and 7 from J; bases not matched to a gene: 10. In DNA, the CDR3 is TGTGCCAGCAGTGGGGCGGGAGGGCCGGTGGGGACCCAGTACTTC. This sequence encodes CASSGAGGPVGTQYF.

The chain is built from TRBV18 and TRBJ2-5; 8 bases are a match to TRBD2. The CDR3 contains 14 residues. Germline V gene sequence: CDR1 KGHSH, CDR2 LQKENI. V lost 3 bases and J lost 4; bases outside the gene matches: 4. CDR3 in amino acids: CASSPGLGGETQYF. The CDR3 coding sequence is TGTGCCAGCTCACCGGGACTAGGGGGAGAGACCCAGTACTTC.

The CDR3 spells CATSPKLSGTAYF. In DNA, the CDR3 is TGTGCCACCAGCCCGAAACTTAGCGGGACGGCGTATTTT. The chain couples TRBV15 to TRBJ2-3; 8 nucleotides agree with TRBD2. There are 13 residues in the CDR3. Germline V gene sequence: CDR1 LNHNV, CDR2 YYDKDF (reference sequence). The ends lost 5 bases at V and 14 bases at J; junction bases unmatched: 12.

This clone turned up a few times. This chain joins TRBV19 and TRBJ2-1; D is perhaps TRBD2 (6 bases). Germline lookup yields CDR1 LNHDA and CDR2 SQIVND (reference sequence). Trimming left V 8 bases short and J 6 bases short, with 17 bases between. CDR3 length equals 14 residues. The DNA of the CDR3 is TGTGCCAGTTCGGGAGCATTCAAAAGCAATGAGCAGTTCTTC. Its translation: CASSGAFKSNEQFF.

This chain joins TRBV5-1 and TRBJ2-1; a weak D match, TRBD2 (5 bases). The CDR3 is 17 residues long. Germline V gene data show CDR1 as SGHRS and CDR2 as YFSETQ. V was pared by 3 bases and J by 0 bases, with 16 bases between. The CDR3 loop reads CASSSQLGPSSYNEQFF. In DNA form, the CDR3 reads TGCGCCAGCAGCTCGCAACTAGGCCCGAGCTCCTACAATGAGCAGTTCTTC. The full variable domain, rest sourced from reference TRBV5-1 and TRBJ2-1, is KAGVTQTPRYLIKTRGQQVTLSCSPISGHRSVSWYQQTPGQGLQFLFEYFSETQRNKGNFPGRFSGRQFSNSRSEMNVSTLELGDSALYLCASSSQLGPSSYNEQFFGPGTRLTVL.

The V gene is TRBV6-1, the J gene TRBJ1-2; the D gene is possibly TRBD1 (5 bases). The CDR3 spans 14 residues. CDR1 and CDR2 (germline): MNHNS, SASEGT. Trimming stripped 6 bases from V and 6 bases from J, with 17 bases between. Written as DNA, the CDR3 is TGTGCCAGCAGGACCGGGCCGGGGGGGAATGGCTACACCTTC. Its translation: CASRTGPGGNGYTF.

This clone was detected a few times. The gene calls are TRBV7-9 and TRBJ1-1; a possible D gene is TRBD1 (5 bases). V lost 5 bases and J 1 base, leaving 11 bases between the germline ends. Germline V gives CDR1 SEHNR, CDR2 FQNEAQ (reference sequence). The CDR3 spans 14 residues. The CDR3 sequence is CASSQGTGNTEAFF. The CDR3 nucleotides are TGTGCCAGCAGCCAAGGGACTGGGAACACTGAAGCTTTCTTT.

The chain joins TRBV10-2 to TRBJ1-5; D uncertain. The germline gives CDR1 WSHSY, CDR2 SAAADI. Trimming removed 0 bases from V and 0 bases from J, with 9 bases in between. The CDR3 runs to 16 residues. The CDR3 bases are TGCGCCAGCAGTGAGTCAGGCAGCGATAGCAATCAGCCCCAGCATTTT. Its protein is CASSESGSDSNQPQHF.

The V and J genes are TRBV6-1 and TRBJ2-7; D gene ambiguous. V was shortened by 3 bases and J by 5 bases, with 8 bases between the two germline ends. Germline loops: CDR1 MNHNS, CDR2 SASEGT. This CDR3 has 12 amino acids. CDR3 DNA sequence: TGTGCCAGCAGTGATGGCCTTGACGAGCAGTACTTC. Its translation is CASSDGLDEQYF.

This clone has just a few counts. This sequence joins TRBV2 and TRBJ1-1; D gene unclear. V lost 8 bases, J lost 2 bases, and 12 bases lay in between. This CDR3 is 13 amino acids long. Germline lookup yields CDR1 SNHLY and CDR2 FYNNEI. The DNA for the CDR3 is TGTGCCAGCGGGAGGGTTGCTAACACTGAAGCTTTCTTT. Its translation: CASGRVANTEAFF. The variable domain in full, completed from reference TRBV2 and TRBJ1-1, reads EPEVTQTPSHQVTQMGQEVILRCVPISNHLYFYWYRQILGQKVEFLVSFYNNEISEKSEIFDDQFSVERPDGSNFTLKIRSTKLEDSAMYFCASGRVANTEAFFGQGTRLTVV.

This clone was seen a handful of times. The chain has TRBV6-1 and TRBJ1-1; 11 positions match TRBD1. Germline trimming cut 4 bases from V and 8 bases from J; bases unmatched to any gene: 6. The CDR3 has 14 amino acids. Germline loops: CDR1 MNHNS, CDR2 SASEGT. CDR3 in DNA: TGTGCCAGCAGTGGACCCGGGACAGGGGGGGAAGCTTTCTTT. It encodes CASSGPGTGGEAFF.

The gene calls are TRBV7-2 and TRBJ2-1; the D gene is possibly TRBD2 (5 bases). CDR1 and CDR2 from the germline V gene are SGHTA and FQGNSA. Trimming took 5 bases from V and 11 from J, leaving 16 bases between them. This CDR3 is 13 amino acids long. CDR3 nucleotide sequence: TGTGCCAGCAGCCCTTCGGGGATACCCAAGCAGTTCTTC. Translation: CASSPSGIPKQFF.

The V call is TRBV27, the J call TRBJ1-1, with a possible D match to TRBD1 (6 bases). V gave up 2 bases and J gave up 0 bases, with 16 bases separating them. The CDR3 runs 17 residues. Germline V lookup: CDR1 MNHEY, CDR2 SMNVEV (reference sequence). CDR3 sequence reads: CASSLGRGTFMNTEAFF. The CDR3 nucleotides read TGTGCCAGCAGTTTAGGTAGGGGGACCTTCATGAACACTGAAGCTTTCTTT.

This clone came up a few times. This chain uses TRBV6-5 with TRBJ1-4; 8 nucleotides match TRBD1. After removal of 3 bases from V and 5 bases from J, the junction contained 8 bases not matched to a gene. Germline CDR1 and CDR2: MNHEY and SVGAGI. The CDR3 has 16 residues. The CDR3 loop reads CASSYTPGTGNEKLFF. In DNA form, the CDR3 reads TGTGCCAGCAGTTATACCCCCGGGACAGGAAATGAAAAACTGTTTTTT.

The rearrangement joins TRBV7-9 to TRBJ1-5; D is possibly TRBD1 (5 bases). V lost 1 base, J lost 0 bases, and 7 bases lay in between. CDR1 and CDR2 from the germline V gene are SEHNR and FQNEAQ (reference sequence). CDR3 length: 15 residues. CDR3: CASSLGGLSNQPQHF. CDR3 DNA sequence: TGTGCCAGCAGCTTAGGGGGACTTAGCAATCAGCCCCAGCATTTT.

This clone was seen only a few times. The chain links TRBV5-1 to TRBJ2-7; 11 bases match TRBD1. J lost 7 bases, V lost 1 base, and 13 bases had no gene match. The germline V gene has CDR1 SGHRS and CDR2 YFSETQ. This CDR3 spans 17 amino acids. The CDR3 DNA is TGCGCCAGCAGCTTGCAGTTGGCGGGACAGGGGGTTGAGGAGCAGTACTTC. Translation gives CASSLQLAGQGVEEQYF.

This chain connects TRBV5-5 to TRBJ2-5, with TRBD2 matching 11 bases. The CDR3 covers 15 residues. V lost 1 base and J lost 5; bases outside the gene matches: 4. CDR1 is SGHKS and CDR2 is YYEKEE in the germline V gene (reference sequence). CDR3 loop: CASSLTSGSFETQYF. In DNA form, the CDR3 reads TGTGCCAGCAGCTTGACTAGCGGGAGTTTCGAGACCCAGTACTTC.

This clone was observed a handful of times. In nucleotides, the CDR3 is TGTGCCAGCAGCTTCGGGACTAGTGGCAATGAGCAGTTCTTC. Its translation: CASSFGTSGNEQFF. The chain uses TRBV7-9 and TRBJ2-1; 8 nucleotides line up with TRBD2. Germline V gives CDR1 SEHNR, CDR2 FQNEAQ (reference sequence). The CDR3 is 14 amino acids. The V and J ends lost 3 bases and 6 bases, in that order; junction bases with no gene match: 4.

The chain has TRBV5-4 and TRBJ2-3, with 9 bases identical to TRBD2. This CDR3 comprises 16 residues. V lost 4 bases to trimming and J lost 3 bases; unmatched junction nucleotides: 9. CDR1 is SGHNT, CDR2 YYREEE, per germline (reference sequence). The CDR3 DNA is TGTGCCAGCAGCGTGATTAGCGGGAGTTGGACAGATACGCAGTATTTT. Translating gives CASSVISGSWTDTQYF.

In its sample, this clone was seen a few times. The genes are TRBV13 and TRBJ2-4; the match to TRBD1 covers 11 bases. J gave up 0 bases and V 4 bases, and 11 bases lay outside the gene matches. The CDR3 extends over 19 amino acids. Germline lookup yields CDR1 PRHDT and CDR2 FYEKMQ (reference sequence). In DNA form, the CDR3 reads TGTGCCAGCAGCTCGACGGGACAGGGGGAAGTTATAGCCAAAAACATTCAGTACTTC. It translates to CASSSTGQGEVIAKNIQYF.

This clone was seen a few times. The V gene is TRBV14, the J gene TRBJ2-1, with 13 bases matching TRBD2. CDR1 and CDR2 (germline): SGHDN, FVKESK. The V and J ends lost 3 bases and 7 bases, in that order; junction bases with no gene match: 12. The CDR3 is made up of 18 amino acids. CDR3 amino acids: CASSHLPKGLAGWNEQFF. CDR3 nucleotides: TGTGCCAGCAGCCATCTCCCCAAGGGACTAGCGGGATGGAATGAGCAGTTCTTC.